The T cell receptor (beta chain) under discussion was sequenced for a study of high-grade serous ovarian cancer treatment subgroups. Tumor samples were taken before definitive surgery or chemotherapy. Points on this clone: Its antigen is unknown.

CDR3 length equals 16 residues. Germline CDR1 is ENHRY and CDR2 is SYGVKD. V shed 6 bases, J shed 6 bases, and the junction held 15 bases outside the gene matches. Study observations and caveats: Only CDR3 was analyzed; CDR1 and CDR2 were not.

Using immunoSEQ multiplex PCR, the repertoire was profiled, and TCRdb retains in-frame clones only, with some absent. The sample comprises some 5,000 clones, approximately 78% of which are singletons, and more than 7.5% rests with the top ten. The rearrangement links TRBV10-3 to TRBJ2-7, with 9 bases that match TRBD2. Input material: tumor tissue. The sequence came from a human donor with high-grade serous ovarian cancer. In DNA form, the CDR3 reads TGTGCCATCAGCCCGAATATCGGCGGGAGGGTGGGCGAGCAGTACTTC. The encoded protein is CAISPNIGGRVGEQYF.